Following are 7 T cell receptor beta chains from one sample sequenced in a study of blood T cell repertoires in COVID-19. Some clones are missing from TCRdb's copy, which holds only in-frame ones; the method was immunoSEQ multiplex PCR. The sample yields more than 200,000 clones, about 89% seen once. Source material: PBMCs or T cells enriched from blood (not recorded which). Source of these receptors: a woman in her thirties who had recovered from COVID-19.

This chain uses TRBV11-2 with TRBJ1-1; possibly TRBD1 for D (5 bases). This CDR3 spans 17 amino acids. With 7 bases removed from V and 7 bases from J, the gap between germline ends came to 28 bases. Germline values: CDR1 SGHAT, CDR2 FQNNGV. The CDR3 DNA follows: TGTGCCAGCAACGCGAGTAGACGGTCTGTCGGGCAGGGTGAAGCTTTCTTT. Protein: CASNASRRSVGQGEAFF. Supplemented by reference TRBV11-2 and TRBJ1-1, the full variable domain reads EAGVAQSPRYKIIEKRQSVAFWCNPISGHATLYWYQQILGQGPKLLIQFQNNGVVDDSQLPKDRFSAERLKGVDSTLKIQPAKLEDSAVYLCASNASRRSVGQGEAFFGQGTRLTVV.

The gene calls are TRBV11-2 and TRBJ1-6; a possible D gene is TRBD1 (6 bases). CDR1 and CDR2 (germline): SGHAT, FQNNGV. The ends were cut back, 4 bases at V and 7 bases at J, with 11 bases in the middle. This CDR3 spans 14 amino acids. CDR3 amino acids: CASSSGGQNSPLHF. CDR3 bases: TGTGCCAGCAGCTCGGGGGGCCAAAATTCACCCCTCCACTTT.

V and J are TRBV6-1 and TRBJ2-1, with a weak D call TRBD2 (5 bases). V dropped 3 bases and J dropped 7 bases, with 13 bases sitting between them. Germline lookup yields CDR1 MNHNS and CDR2 SASEGT. The CDR3 is made up of 14 amino acids. The CDR3: CASSDVGSQNEQFF. The CDR3 nucleotides read TGTGCCAGCAGTGATGTTGGGAGTCAGAATGAGCAGTTCTTC.

The V gene is TRBV19, the J gene TRBJ2-7; D unresolved. Germline CDR1 is LNHDA and CDR2 is SQIVND (reference sequence). The V end lost 2 bases, the J end lost 3 bases, and 8 bases lay between the germline ends. The CDR3 consists of 13 residues. The CDR3 is CASSIQAHYEQYF. Written as DNA, the CDR3 is TGTGCCAGTAGTATACAGGCCCACTACGAGCAGTACTTC.

This clone appeared a single time. The rearrangement joins TRBV12-3 or TRBV12-4 to TRBJ1-5; D remains ambiguous. CDR3 length: 12 residues. Trimming pared 0 bases from V and 6 bases from J, leaving 3 bases between. The CDR3 DNA reads TGTGCCAGCAGTTTAGCTAGTCAGCCCCAGCATTTT. Translation gives CASSLASQPQHF.

This chain links TRBV9 with TRBJ2-3, with a possible D match to TRBD2 (6 bases). V gave up 0 bases and J gave up 6 bases, with 11 bases separating them. CDR1 and CDR2 from the germline V gene are SGDLS and YYNGEE. The CDR3 runs to 14 residues. CDR3 sequence: CASSVDGGGDTQYF. In DNA, the CDR3 is TGTGCCAGCAGCGTAGACGGGGGTGGGGATACGCAGTATTTT.

The chain uses TRBV7-2 and TRBJ1-5, with a possible D match to TRBD1 (6 bases). CDR3 length equals 15 residues. In germline, CDR1 is SGHTA, CDR2 FQGNSA. V lost 6 bases to trimming and J lost 1 base, with 13 bases between them. The CDR3 loop is CASRPTGESNQPQHF. CDR3 coding DNA: TGTGCCAGCAGACCGACAGGAGAGAGCAATCAGCCCCAGCATTTT. The whole variable domain, filled in from reference TRBV7-2 and TRBJ1-5, reads GAGVSQSPSNKVTEKGKDVELRCDPISGHTALYWYRQSLGQGLEFLIYFQGNSAPDKSGLPSDRFSAERTGGSVSTLTIQRTQQEDSAVYLCASRPTGESNQPQHFGDGTRLSIL.